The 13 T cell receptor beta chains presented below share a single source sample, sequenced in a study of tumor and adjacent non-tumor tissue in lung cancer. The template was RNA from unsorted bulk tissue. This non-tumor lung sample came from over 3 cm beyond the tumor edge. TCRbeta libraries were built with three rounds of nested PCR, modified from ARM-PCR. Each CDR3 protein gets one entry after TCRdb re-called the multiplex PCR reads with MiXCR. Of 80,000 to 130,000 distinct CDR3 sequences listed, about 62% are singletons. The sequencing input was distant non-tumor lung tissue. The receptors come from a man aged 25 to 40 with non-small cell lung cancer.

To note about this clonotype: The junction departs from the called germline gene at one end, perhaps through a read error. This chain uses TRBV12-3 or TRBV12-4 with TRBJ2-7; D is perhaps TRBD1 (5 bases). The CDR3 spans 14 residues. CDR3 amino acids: CVSNLGLPPYKQYF. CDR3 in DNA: TGTGTCAGCAATTTGGGGCTGCCCCCCTACAAGCAGTACTTC.

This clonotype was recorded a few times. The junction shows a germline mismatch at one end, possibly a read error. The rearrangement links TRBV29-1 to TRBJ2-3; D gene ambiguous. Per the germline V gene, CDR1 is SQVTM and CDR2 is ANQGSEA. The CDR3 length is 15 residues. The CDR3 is CSVGFGVISTDTQYF. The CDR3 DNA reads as TGCAGCGTTGGTTTCGGTGTCATTAGCACAGATACGCAGTATTTC.

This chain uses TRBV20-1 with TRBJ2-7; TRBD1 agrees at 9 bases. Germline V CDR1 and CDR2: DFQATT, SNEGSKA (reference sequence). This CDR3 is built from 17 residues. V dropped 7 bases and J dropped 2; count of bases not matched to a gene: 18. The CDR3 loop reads CSVRATVPGQGTYEQYF. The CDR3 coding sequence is TGCAGTGTTCGAGCGACGGTCCCGGGACAGGGCACCTACGAGCAGTACTTC.

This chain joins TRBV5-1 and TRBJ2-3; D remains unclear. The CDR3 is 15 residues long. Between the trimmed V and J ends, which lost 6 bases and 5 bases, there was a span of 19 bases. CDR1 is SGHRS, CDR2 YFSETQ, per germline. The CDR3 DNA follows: TGCGCCAGCAACTTTTACTCGCTAGAGGTAGATACGCAGTATTTT. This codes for CASNFYSLEVDTQYF.

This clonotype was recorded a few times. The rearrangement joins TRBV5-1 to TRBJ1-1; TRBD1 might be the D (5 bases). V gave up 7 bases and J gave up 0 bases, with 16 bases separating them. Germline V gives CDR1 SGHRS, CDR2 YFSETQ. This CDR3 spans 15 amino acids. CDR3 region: CASGGGRTMNTEAFF. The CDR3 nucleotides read TGCGCCAGCGGCGGGGGACGGACGATGAACACTGAAGCTTTCTTT.

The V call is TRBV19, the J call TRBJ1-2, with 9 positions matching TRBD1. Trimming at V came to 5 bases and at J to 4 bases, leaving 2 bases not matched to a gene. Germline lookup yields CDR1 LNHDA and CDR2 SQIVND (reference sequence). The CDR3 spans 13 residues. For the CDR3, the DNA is TGTGCCAGTAGTCCGGGACAGGGCTATGGCTACACCTTC. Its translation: CASSPGQGYGYTF.

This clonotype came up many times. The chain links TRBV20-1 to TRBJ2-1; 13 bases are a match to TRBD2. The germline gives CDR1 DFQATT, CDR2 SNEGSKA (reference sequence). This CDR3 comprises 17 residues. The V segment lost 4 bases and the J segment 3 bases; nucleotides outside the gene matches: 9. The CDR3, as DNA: TGCAGTGCTACGACCCGAGGACTAGCGGGAGTCTACAATGAGCAGTTCTTC. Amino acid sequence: CSATTRGLAGVYNEQFF.

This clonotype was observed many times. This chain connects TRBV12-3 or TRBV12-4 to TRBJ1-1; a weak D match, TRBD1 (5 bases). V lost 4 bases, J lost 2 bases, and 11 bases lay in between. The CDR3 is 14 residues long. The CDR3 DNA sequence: TGTGCCAGCAGTTCCTCTACAGGTAACACTGAAGCTTTCTTT. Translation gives CASSSSTGNTEAFF.

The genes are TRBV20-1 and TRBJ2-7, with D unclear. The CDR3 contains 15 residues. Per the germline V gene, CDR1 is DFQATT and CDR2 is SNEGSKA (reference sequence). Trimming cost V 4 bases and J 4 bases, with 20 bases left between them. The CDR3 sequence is CSATRTGNITYEQYF. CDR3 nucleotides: TGCAGTGCTACACGGACCGGCAACATAACTTACGAGCAGTACTTC.

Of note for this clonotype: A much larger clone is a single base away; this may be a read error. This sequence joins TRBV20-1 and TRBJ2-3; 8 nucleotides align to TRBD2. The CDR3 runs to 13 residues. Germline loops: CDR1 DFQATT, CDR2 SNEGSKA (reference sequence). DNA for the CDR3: TGCAGTGTGAAGCGGGAGTCGTCAGATACGCTGTATTTT. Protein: CSVKRESSDTLYF.

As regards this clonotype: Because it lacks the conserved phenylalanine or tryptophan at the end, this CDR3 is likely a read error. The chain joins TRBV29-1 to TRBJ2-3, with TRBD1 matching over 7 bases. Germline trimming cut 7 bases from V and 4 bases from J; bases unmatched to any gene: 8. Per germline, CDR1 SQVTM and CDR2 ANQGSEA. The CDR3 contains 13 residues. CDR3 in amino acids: CSDLRQGADTQYL. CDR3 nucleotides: TGCAGCGACCTCCGACAGGGCGCAGATACGCAGTATTTA.

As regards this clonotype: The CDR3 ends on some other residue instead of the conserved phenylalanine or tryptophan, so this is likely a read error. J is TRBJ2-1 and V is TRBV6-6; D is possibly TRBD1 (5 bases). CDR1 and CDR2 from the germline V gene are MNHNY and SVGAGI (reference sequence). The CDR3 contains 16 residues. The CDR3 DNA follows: TGCGCCAGCACAGTGAATAGAAAGGGGTTCTACAATGAGCAGTTCTCC. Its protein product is CASTVNRKGFYNEQFS.

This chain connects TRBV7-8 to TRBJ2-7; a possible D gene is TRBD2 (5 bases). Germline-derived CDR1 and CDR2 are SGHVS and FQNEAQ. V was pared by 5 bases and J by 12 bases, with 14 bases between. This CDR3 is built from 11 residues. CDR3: CASSPTGKLYF. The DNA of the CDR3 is TGTGCCAGCAGCCCCACCGGGAAATTGTACTTC.